A selection of T cell receptor beta chains follows, all from one sample in a study of blood T cells in healthy people across ages. One entry per CDR3 protein results from TCRdb running MiXCR on the 5' RACE reads. The sample shows more than 800,000 distinct CDR3 sequences, more than 40% of them seen only once. Specimen: blood. These receptor sequences come from a woman aged 60-70 years in good health. Each CDR3 is given with its conserved first and last residue. The order of the fields is D gene, J gene, V gene, clone size, CDR3 protein, CDR3 DNA. D genes are given only for firm matches. Size is omitted from some rows. Given values are once, few, many or a class for expanded clones.

D: .; J: TRBJ2-7; V: TRBV7-9; size: .; CDR3: CTSSQRRTYEQYF; DNA: TGTACCAGCAGCCAGAGACGGACCTACGAGCAGTACTTC
D: .; J: TRBJ2-5; V: TRBV2; size: .; CDR3: CASLQSRVGMDVETQYF; DNA: TGTGCCAGCCTCCAGAGCAGGGTCGGGATGGATGTGGAGACCCAGTACTTC
D: .; J: TRBJ2-1; V: TRBV4-2; size: few; CDR3: CASSQEGNSDEQFF; DNA: TGTGCCAGCAGCCAAGAAGGTAATTCGGATGAGCAGTTCTTC
D: .; J: TRBJ1-4; V: TRBV10-3; size: .; CDR3: CAIQWSYNEKLFF; DNA: TGTGCCATCCAGTGGAGTTATAATGAAAAACTGTTTTTT
D: TRBD2; J: TRBJ2-3; V: TRBV27; size: .; CDR3: CASRTSGRIDTQYF; DNA: TGTGCCAGCAGGACTAGCGGGAGAATAGATACGCAGTATTTT
D: .; J: TRBJ1-6; V: TRBV7-2; size: many; CDR3: CASSSGPGLGLSPLHF; DNA: TGTGCCAGCAGCTCAGGCCCTGGTTTAGGATTATCACCCCTCCACTTT
D: .; J: TRBJ2-1; V: TRBV5-1; size: .; CDR3: CASSLINQAPNEQFF; DNA: TGCGCCAGCAGCTTGATTAATCAGGCCCCCAATGAGCAGTTCTTC
D: .; J: TRBJ2-3; V: TRBV19; size: .; CDR3: CASSISVGTDTQYF; DNA: TGTGCCAGTAGTATTAGTGTGGGCACAGATACGCAGTATTTT
D: .; J: TRBJ1-1; V: TRBV11-2; size: few; CDR3: CASTLGGVAEAFF; DNA: TGTGCCAGCACCCTCGGGGGAGTTGCTGAAGCTTTCTTT
D: .; J: TRBJ1-1; V: TRBV20-1; size: few; CDR3: CSALQEGLSTEAFF; DNA: TGCAGTGCTCTTCAAGAGGGGTTGAGCACTGAAGCTTTCTTT
D: .; J: TRBJ2-1; V: TRBV4-1; size: few; CDR3: CASSQGPRYEQFF; DNA: TGCGCCAGCAGCCAAGGTCCTAGATATGAGCAGTTCTTC
D: .; J: TRBJ2-7; V: TRBV5-5; size: few; CDR3: CASSLSAGRSYEQYF; DNA: TGTGCCAGCAGCTTGTCGGCGGGGCGCTCCTACGAGCAGTACTTC
D: TRBD1; J: TRBJ2-1; V: TRBV7-9; size: .; CDR3: CASSFPDRTGNEQFF; DNA: TGTGCCAGCAGCTTTCCTGATAGGACAGGGAATGAGCAGTTCTTC
D: .; J: TRBJ2-3; V: TRBV27; size: .; CDR3: CATEEGDTQYF; DNA: TGTGCCACCGAGGAGGGAGATACGCAGTATTTT
D: .; J: TRBJ2-4; V: TRBV6-6; size: few; CDR3: CASSYGGTSSKNIQYF; DNA: TGTGCCAGCAGTTACGGCGGGACCTCCTCCAAAAACATTCAGTACTTC
D: .; J: TRBJ2-7; V: TRBV6-1; size: few; CDR3: CASSDVPRVSYEQYF; DNA: TGTGCCAGCAGTGATGTTCCCCGGGTCTCCTACGAGCAGTACTTC
D: TRBD1; J: TRBJ1-1; V: TRBV29-1; size: .; CDR3: CSVEGQGWGEAFF; DNA: TGCAGCGTTGAGGGACAGGGCTGGGGTGAAGCTTTCTTT
D: .; J: TRBJ2-2; V: TRBV29-1; size: .; CDR3: CSGTASLTGELFF; DNA: TGCAGCGGGACAGCCAGTCTCACCGGGGAGCTGTTTTTC
D: .; J: TRBJ2-4; V: TRBV5-1; size: .; CDR3: CASSRIAENNEQYF; DNA: TGCGCCAGCAGCAGAATAGCGGAGAACAATGAGCAGTACTTC
D: .; J: TRBJ1-2; V: TRBV6-5; size: .; CDR3: CASSGDGVHRYGYTF; DNA: TGTGCCAGCAGCGGGGACGGAGTTCATCGGTATGGCTACACCTTC
D: .; J: TRBJ1-1; V: TRBV20-1; size: .; CDR3: CSARGPLNTEAFF; DNA: TGCAGTGCTAGGGGGCCTTTGAACACTGAAGCTTTCTTT
D: .; J: TRBJ2-1; V: TRBV6-6; size: .; CDR3: CASRAYNEQFF; DNA: TGTGCCAGCAGGGCTTACAATGAGCAGTTCTTC
D: TRBD2; J: TRBJ2-7; V: TRBV20-1; size: .; CDR3: CSARDMTSGSHEQYF; DNA: TGCAGTGCTAGAGATATGACTAGCGGGAGCCACGAGCAGTACTTC
D: .; J: TRBJ2-7; V: TRBV5-8; size: .; CDR3: CASSFGTSTTLHYEQYF; DNA: TGTGCCAGCAGCTTTGGAACCTCCACTACACTTCATTACGAGCAGTACTTC
D: TRBD1; J: TRBJ2-1; V: TRBV3-1; size: .; CDR3: CASSPTPTGVYNEQFF; DNA: TGTGCCAGCAGCCCCACACCTACAGGGGTCTACAATGAGCAGTTCTTC
D: .; J: TRBJ2-7; V: TRBV24-1; size: few; CDR3: CATSDPRLARGHEEQYF; DNA: TGTGCCACCAGTGACCCCCGGCTGGCCAGGGGTCACGAGGAGCAGTACTTC
D: TRBD2; J: TRBJ2-5; V: TRBV7-9; size: few; CDR3: CASSPGAGSQETQYF; DNA: TGTGCCAGCAGCCCCGGAGCGGGATCCCAAGAGACCCAGTACTTC
D: TRBD2; J: TRBJ2-3; V: TRBV27; size: .; CDR3: CASSLGLGLAGTQYF; DNA: TGTGCCAGCAGTTTAGGGTTGGGACTAGCGGGGACGCAGTATTTT
D: .; J: TRBJ2-7; V: TRBV4-2; size: .; CDR3: CASSQDFQGSGSSYEQYF; DNA: TGTGCCAGCAGCCAAGATTTTCAGGGGAGCGGCAGCTCCTACGAGCAGTACTTC
D: TRBD2; J: TRBJ2-5; V: TRBV7-2; size: few; CDR3: CASGPRLAGGPTQYF; DNA: TGTGCCAGCGGCCCGAGGCTAGCGGGAGGGCCGACCCAGTACTTC
D: .; J: TRBJ2-7; V: TRBV18; size: .; CDR3: CASSPMGGGNYEQYF; DNA: TGTGCCAGCTCACCCATGGGGGGTGGGAACTACGAGCAGTACTTC
D: TRBD2; J: TRBJ2-7; V: TRBV9; size: many; CDR3: CASSPRLALEEQYF; DNA: TGTGCCAGCAGCCCCCGACTAGCTCTAGAGGAGCAGTACTTC
D: .; J: TRBJ2-5; V: TRBV4-1; size: .; CDR3: CASSQALGTRRETQYF; DNA: TGCGCCAGCAGCCAAGCACTCGGAACTAGACGGGAGACCCAGTACTTC
D: .; J: TRBJ2-5; V: TRBV20-1; size: few; CDR3: CSASGSGFQETQYF; DNA: TGCAGTGCTAGTGGTAGCGGTTTCCAAGAGACCCAGTACTTC
D: .; J: TRBJ2-7; V: TRBV13; size: .; CDR3: CASSILDFHEQYF; DNA: TGTGCCAGCAGCATCCTAGATTTCCACGAGCAGTACTTC
D: TRBD2; J: TRBJ2-5; V: TRBV28; size: .; CDR3: CASSLLAGHETQYF; DNA: TGTGCCAGCAGTTTACTAGCGGGTCATGAGACCCAGTACTTC
D: .; J: TRBJ2-1; V: TRBV6-6; size: few; CDR3: CASSYDRRGGNEQFF; DNA: TGTGCCAGCAGTTATGACAGGAGAGGAGGCAATGAGCAGTTCTTC
D: .; J: TRBJ2-1; V: TRBV3-1; size: many; CDR3: CASSQDNHNEQFF; DNA: TGTGCCAGCAGCCAAGACAACCACAATGAGCAGTTCTTC
D: TRBD1; J: TRBJ2-1; V: TRBV5-8; size: .; CDR3: CASRRSRQGNFNEQFF; DNA: TGTGCCAGCAGGCGGAGTCGACAGGGTAATTTCAATGAGCAGTTCTTC
D: TRBD1; J: TRBJ1-1; V: TRBV27; size: few; CDR3: CASTGGSTEAFF; DNA: TGTGCCAGCACAGGGGGAAGCACTGAAGCTTTCTTT
D: TRBD1; J: TRBJ2-5; V: TRBV5-1; size: .; CDR3: CASSRAQGQETQYF; DNA: TGCGCCAGCAGCCGCGCACAGGGGCAAGAGACCCAGTACTTC
D: TRBD2; J: TRBJ2-1; V: TRBV6-5; size: .; CDR3: CASSYSSGGASEQFF; DNA: TGTGCCAGCAGTTACTCGAGCGGGGGGGCTTCTGAGCAGTTCTTC
D: TRBD2; J: TRBJ2-5; V: TRBV10-3; size: few; CDR3: CATGGGAPTQETQYF; DNA: TGTGCCACCGGGGGAGGGGCTCCCACCCAAGAGACCCAGTACTTC